This T cell receptor beta chain was documented in a study of blood T cell repertoires in COVID-19. CDR1 and CDR2 from the germline V gene are SGHRS and YFSETQ. This CDR3 is 14 amino acids long. Trimming cost V 4 bases and J 4 bases, with 14 bases left between them. Libraries were prepared by immunoSEQ multiplex PCR; TCRdb keeps only in-frame clonotypes and omits some of them. This table holds about 36,000 clones, 78% found once. The receptor was derived from a man aged 55 to 70 with acute or convalescent COVID-19. This chain links TRBV5-1 with TRBJ2-5; tentatively, D is TRBD1 (6 bases). The sample taken for sequencing was peripheral blood. CDR3 bases: TGCGCCAGCAGCCAACTACAGGGTGGAGAGACCCAGTACTTC. It yields the protein CASSQLQGGETQYF.